The 21 T cell receptor beta chains presented below share a single source sample, sequenced in a study of response to subunit inactivated influenza vaccine. TCRdb called the RT-PCR reads again in MiXCR, with one record for every CDR3 protein. The repertoire holds 860,000 or so distinct CDR3 sequences, with about 20% as singletons. Material: PBMCs from blood, obtained 5 days after vaccination. Every receptor here comes from a man between 50 and 59 years old who received an inactivated influenza vaccine.

The chain joins TRBV21-1 to TRBJ2-7; the table gives TRBD1 as D, unverified against the DNA. TRBV21-1 is marked as a pseudogene. The CDR3 has 13 residues. The CDR3, as DNA: TGTGCCAGCAGCCCGTCCCGTACTTACGAGCAGTACTTC. Protein sequence: CASSPSRTYEQYF.

This clonotype has just a few counts. The V and J genes are TRBV7-9 and TRBJ2-7; unclear D gene. The germline V gene encodes CDR1 SEHNR and CDR2 FQNEAQ (reference sequence). The CDR3 is 14 residues long. Trimming pared 1 base from V and 2 bases from J, leaving 9 bases between. Here the CDR3 DNA reads TGTGCCAGCAGCTTAGTTGGTAGCCCCTACGAGCAGTACTTC. This gives the protein CASSLVGSPYEQYF.

The CDR3 sequence is CSAKRQGSPYNEQFF. For the CDR3, the DNA is TGCAGTGCCAAGAGACAGGGGTCCCCCTACAATGAGCAGTTCTTC. V gene TRBV20-1 combines with J gene TRBJ2-1, with 8 bases matching TRBD1. J was trimmed by 2 bases and V by 6 bases; bases with no gene match: 9. The CDR3 extends over 15 amino acids. The germline gives CDR1 DFQATT, CDR2 SNEGSKA (reference sequence).

This sequence joins TRBV7-8 and TRBJ2-1; 10 bases line up with TRBD1. The trim removed 3 bases at V and 9 bases at J, leaving 5 bases unmatched. The CDR3 totals 14 residues. Germline values: CDR1 SGHVS, CDR2 FQNEAQ. The DNA of the CDR3 is TGTGCCAGCAGCTTCATGGACAGGGGGGTTGAGCAGTTCTTC. Translating it yields CASSFMDRGVEQFF.

In this sample, this clonotype turned up a few times. The chain is built from TRBV6-1 and TRBJ1-1, with a weak D call TRBD1 (5 bases). Germline V gene lookup returns CDR1 MNHNS and CDR2 SASEGT. The CDR3 runs 14 residues. The ends were cut back, 7 bases at V and 1 base at J, with 13 bases in the middle. CDR3 DNA: TGTGCCAGCAACCACCGTGACAGGAACACTGAAGCTTTCTTT. Translation: CASNHRDRNTEAFF.

The sample holds a few counts of this clonotype. The V gene is TRBV27, the J gene TRBJ2-1; D tentatively reads TRBD1 or TRBD2 (6 bases each). The germline CDR1 and CDR2 sequences are MNHEY and SMNVEV (reference sequence). The CDR3 totals 16 residues. The V end was cut by 1 base, the J end by 4 bases, with 14 bases between. CDR3 region: CASSLYVGGAYNEQFF. In DNA, the CDR3 is TGTGCCAGCAGTTTATATGTGGGGGGCGCTTACAATGAGCAGTTCTTC.

This clonotype was found a few times. The V call is TRBV29-1, the J call TRBJ1-1; weak D call: TRBD1 (5 bases). V lost 4 bases, J lost 0 bases, and 9 bases lay in between. The CDR3 contains 13 residues. CDR1 SQVTM and CDR2 ANQGSEA come from the germline V gene. CDR3 in amino acids: CSVAGLMNTEAFF. CDR3 sequence (DNA): TGCAGCGTTGCAGGGCTAATGAACACTGAAGCTTTCTTT.

This clonotype was counted between two and nine times. This rearrangement joins TRBV6-2 or TRBV6-3 to TRBJ2-2, with D unresolved. CDR1 is MNHEY, CDR2 SVGEGT, per germline. V lost 10 bases and J 4 bases, leaving 19 bases between the germline ends. The CDR3 covers 15 residues. The CDR3 DNA is TGTGCCACCATCGGCGCCCGAGAGATCACCGGGGAGCTGTTTTTT. Amino acid sequence: CATIGAREITGELFF.

As DNA, the CDR3 is TGTGCCAGCAGGCCCGGGGACCTCGGGGAGCTGTTTTTT. This codes for CASRPGDLGELFF. The V and J genes are TRBV7-2 and TRBJ2-2; possibly TRBD1 or TRBD2 for D (5 bases each). V lost 6 bases to trimming and J lost 7 bases, with 12 bases between them. This CDR3 comprises 13 residues. Per germline, CDR1 SGHTA and CDR2 FQGNSA.

This clonotype was recorded a few times. This chain uses TRBV7-8 with TRBJ1-5; D may be TRBD1 (5 bases). CDR1 is SGHVS, CDR2 FQNEAQ, per germline. The CDR3 has 16 amino acids. V shed 5 bases and J shed 2 bases, with 16 bases lying between them. CDR3 protein: CASSRARVGGNQPQHF. CDR3 sequence (DNA): TGTGCCAGCAGCCGAGCCAGGGTTGGTGGCAATCAGCCCCAGCATTTT.

The chain links TRBV11-2 to TRBJ2-1, with D perhaps matching TRBD1 or TRBD2 (6 bases each). Trimming removed 0 bases from V and 4 bases from J, with 22 bases in between. Looked up from germline, CDR1 is SGHAT and CDR2 is FQNNGV. The CDR3 is made up of 19 amino acids. CDR3 nucleotides: TGTGCCAGCAGCTTAGATTGGGGGGCCAAGGTCGTAATATACAATGAGCAGTTCTTC. Translated, it gives CASSLDWGAKVVIYNEQFF.

The V call is TRBV29-1, the J call TRBJ2-3; no clear D gene. Between the trimmed V and J ends, which lost 4 bases and 2 bases, there was a span of 10 bases. The CDR3 is made up of 13 amino acids. The germline CDR1 and CDR2 sequences are SQVTM and ANQGSEA. For the CDR3, the DNA is TGCAGCGTTGTTTGGAGTTCCACAGATACGCAGTATTTT. Residues: CSVVWSSTDTQYF.

The table lists this clonotype with a few counts. A much larger clone lies a single base off, so this may be a read error. The chain carries TRBV12-3 or TRBV12-4 and TRBJ1-1, with unresolved D. The CDR3 sequence is 12 residues long. V shed 1 base and J shed 6 bases, with 6 bases lying between them. The CDR3 nucleotides read TGTGCCAGCAGTTTAGGGGTCCCTGAAGCTTTCTTT. It translates to CASSLGVPEAFF.

This clonotype showed up just a few times. This chain uses TRBV28 with TRBJ2-5; 7 positions match TRBD1. V dropped 11 bases and J dropped 2; count of bases not matched to a gene: 8. Per the germline V gene, CDR1 is MDHEN and CDR2 is SYDVKM. CDR3 length equals 13 residues. CDR3 in amino acids: CASQPGGQETQYF. CDR3 bases: TGTGCCTCACAGCCAGGGGGACAAGAGACCCAGTACTTC.

The chain combines TRBV6-2 or TRBV6-3 with TRBJ2-7; D remains ambiguous. V was clipped by 6 bases and J by 1 base, with 10 bases between them. The CDR3 is 13 residues long. Germline V gives CDR1 MNHEY, CDR2 SVGEGT. CDR3 sequence (DNA): TGTGCCAGCAGAGCCCCCCCATCCTACGAGCAGTACTTC. Translated: CASRAPPSYEQYF.

This chain joins TRBV4-3 and TRBJ2-1, with 8 positions matching TRBD1. The germline gives CDR1 LGHNA, CDR2 YSLEER. The CDR3 covers 15 residues. The ends lost 0 bases at V and 8 bases at J; junction bases unmatched: 6. The CDR3 DNA reads TGCGCCAGCAGCCAAGAGGGGGACAGGTTGGATGAGCAGTTCTTC. This encodes CASSQEGDRLDEQFF.

This clonotype was picked up a small number of times. The CDR3 protein is CSAYSANYGYTF. In DNA, the CDR3 is TGCAGTGCGTACAGCGCTAACTATGGCTACACCTTC. The V and J genes are TRBV20-1 and TRBJ1-2, with no clear D. The CDR3 is made up of 12 amino acids. The germline gives CDR1 DFQATT, CDR2 SNEGSKA (reference sequence). Trimming removed 6 bases from V and 0 bases from J, with 8 bases in between.

This clonotype was detected many times. The chain uses TRBV20-1 and TRBJ2-3, with 12 bases matching TRBD2. Germline CDR1 is DFQATT and CDR2 is SNEGSKA (reference sequence). This CDR3 has 14 amino acids. The CDR3 loop is CSARLAGGTDTQYF. The CDR3 coding sequence is TGCAGCGCCCGACTAGCGGGGGGCACAGATACGCAGTATTTT.

In this sample, this clonotype turned up a few times. The chain recombines TRBV25-1 with TRBJ1-2; TRBD1 aligns across 9 bases. This CDR3 has 12 residues. V lost 8 bases to trimming and J lost 7 bases; unmatched junction nucleotides: 5. CDR1 is MGHDK, CDR2 SYGVNS, per germline. CDR3 loop: CASLGQGGGYTF. CDR3 coding DNA: TGTGCCAGCCTGGGACAGGGTGGTGGCTACACCTTC.

Only a few counts were recorded for this clonotype. This chain joins TRBV5-5 and TRBJ1-4; tentative D call: TRBD1 (6 bases). The V and J ends lost 1 base and 7 bases respectively, with 11 bases between them. Looked up from germline, CDR1 is SGHKS and CDR2 is YYEKEE (reference sequence). This CDR3 is built from 14 residues. In DNA form, the CDR3 reads TGTGCCAGCAGCTTGAGACAGGCAGGTGAAAAACTGTTTTTT. Translated: CASSLRQAGEKLFF.

CDR3 coding DNA: TGTGCCAGCAGCCCGGGGAGGGGAGGGCAGCCCCAGCATTTT. This gives the protein CASSPGRGGQPQHF. The chain has TRBV9 and TRBJ1-5, with a tentative D call TRBD1 (5 bases). CDR3 length equals 14 residues. V was clipped by 4 bases and J by 7 bases, with 15 bases between them. CDR1 and CDR2 (germline): SGDLS, YYNGEE.